One sample yielded the 17 T cell receptor beta chains listed below, sequenced in a study of shared clonotypes between healthy human individuals. Assay: immunoSEQ multiplex PCR; the TCRdb copy retains only in-frame clones and omits some. The table includes about 560,000 clones, around 81% detected once. Sequenced: PBMCs. These receptors were obtained from a woman aged 35 to 49 in good health. Some clones in this sample may be carry-over from other donors' samples.

As regards this clone: A far bigger clonotype differs at one base, so this is likely a read error. The CDR3 reads CASSLQRRSTGELFF. CDR3 sequence (DNA): TGTGCCAGCAGCTTGCAGAGGAGGAGCACCGGGGAGCTGTTTTTT. The rearrangement uses TRBV5-4 and TRBJ2-2, with a weak D call TRBD2 (5 bases). V gave up 1 base and J gave up 4 bases, with 11 bases separating them. CDR1 SGHNT and CDR2 YYREEE come from the germline V gene (reference sequence). The CDR3 extends over 15 amino acids.

This chain uses TRBV28 with TRBJ2-7; D remains ambiguous. Deletions cut 8 bases from V and 6 bases from J, with 14 bases between. CDR3 length: 12 residues. CDR1 MDHEN and CDR2 SYDVKM come from the germline V gene. CDR3 sequence (DNA): TGTGCCAGCGGGATCCAGGCCCCCGAGCAGTACTTC. Amino acid sequence: CASGIQAPEQYF.

This rearrangement joins TRBV6-5 to TRBJ1-2, with no clear D. From germline, CDR1 is MNHEY and CDR2 SVGAGI. With 6 bases removed from V and 3 bases from J, the gap between germline ends came to 14 bases. The CDR3 contains 14 residues. The CDR3, as DNA: TGTGCCAGCAGGACCTCCGTGTATGACTATGGCTACACCTTC. Its translation is CASRTSVYDYGYTF.

There are many counts of this clone. V gene TRBV23-1 combines with J gene TRBJ1-2; unclear D gene. TRBV23-1 is treated as an ORF (open reading frame) with a function not yet certain. Deletions cut 0 bases from V and 1 base from J, with 6 bases between. The CDR3 contains 14 residues. The CDR3 bases are TGCGCCAGCAGTCAATCAGCACTTAACTATGGCTACACCTTC. Amino acid sequence: CASSQSALNYGYTF.

As concerns this clone: A clone one base away is much larger, so this may be a read error. The sample holds other DNA sequences that translate to the same CDR3. The chain uses TRBV28 and TRBJ2-7; D perhaps matches TRBD2 (5 bases). There are 13 residues in the CDR3. The V end lost 5 bases, the J end lost 2 bases, and 10 bases lay between the germline ends. Germline V gene lookup returns CDR1 MDHEN and CDR2 SYDVKM. CDR3: CASSNLATYEQYF. The CDR3 nucleotides read TGTGCCAGCAGTAACTTAGCGACCTACGAGCAGTACTTC.

This clone was observed a handful of times. For the CDR3, the DNA is TGTGCCTGGAAACGACCTTCGGGGGGCTACACCTTC. It specifies CAWKRPSGGYTF. The J gene is TRBJ1-2, the V gene TRBV30; the D is unclear. This CDR3 is 12 amino acids long. Germline V lookup: CDR1 GTSNPN, CDR2 SVGIG (reference sequence). Trimming pared 4 bases from V and 8 bases from J, leaving 14 bases between.

The rearrangement uses TRBV6-1 and TRBJ2-7, with a possible D match to TRBD1 (6 bases). The germline V gene has CDR1 MNHNS and CDR2 SASEGT. The CDR3 spans 14 residues. The V and J ends lost 4 bases and 0 bases respectively, with 10 bases between them. The CDR3 is CASSGGPASYEQYF. CDR3 bases: TGTGCCAGCAGTGGGGGGCCAGCCTCCTACGAGCAGTACTTC.

This clone has just a few counts. V usage is TRBV7-3 and J usage is TRBJ1-1, with 8 bases that match TRBD1. The germline gives CDR1 SGHTA, CDR2 FQGTGA. The CDR3 totals 15 residues. The V segment lost 3 bases and the J segment 4 bases; nucleotides outside the gene matches: 7. DNA of the CDR3: TGTGCCAGCAGCTTGGACAGGGTCGGGGTCACTGAAGCTTTCTTT. Translating it yields CASSLDRVGVTEAFF.

The chain links TRBV5-8 to TRBJ2-7; 9 bases map to TRBD1. There are 15 residues in the CDR3. V lost 4 bases and J lost 7; bases outside the gene matches: 12. Germline V gene lookup returns CDR1 SGHTS and CDR2 YDEGEE. In DNA, the CDR3 is TGTGCCAGCAGCCGGCCGGGACAGGGAGGTGGAGAGCAGTACTTC. This translates into CASSRPGQGGGEQYF.

The chain combines TRBV7-9 with TRBJ2-2, with D unresolved. This CDR3 is built from 14 residues. V was cut by 2 bases and J by 1 base, with 5 bases left in between. Looked up from germline, CDR1 is SEHNR and CDR2 is FQNEAQ (reference sequence). CDR3 coding DNA: TGTGCCAGCAGCTTAACCCGGAACACCGGGGAGCTGTTTTTT. It translates to CASSLTRNTGELFF.

As for this clone: One end of the junction fails to match germline, which may point to a read error. At the DNA level, this CDR3 is encoded by other sequences in the same sample as well. The chain employs TRBV5-1 and TRBJ2-5; D is unclear. Looked up from germline, CDR1 is SGHRS and CDR2 is YFSETQ. This CDR3 region has 16 residues. The CDR3 DNA sequence: TGCGCCAGCAGCTTGGAGCCTGGGCCAGCGCAAGAGACTCAGTACTTC. This encodes CASSLEPGPAQETQYF.

The chain is built from TRBV5-1 and TRBJ2-2, with 8 bases aligning to TRBD2. Germline V gene lookup returns CDR1 SGHRS and CDR2 YFSETQ. The CDR3 totals 15 residues. The trim removed 6 bases at V and 3 bases at J, leaving 7 bases unmatched. CDR3 DNA: TGCGCCAGCAAACGGCTAGCGGGCGACACCGGGGAGCTGTTTTTT. Protein product: CASKRLAGDTGELFF.

The V and J genes are TRBV14 and TRBJ2-3; D remains unclear. In germline, CDR1 is SGHDN, CDR2 FVKESK. V gave up 0 bases and J gave up 4 bases, with 5 bases separating them. The CDR3 runs to 13 residues. The CDR3 coding sequence is TGTGCCAGCAGCCAAGATCGATCAGATACGCAGTATTTT. Its translation: CASSQDRSDTQYF.

This chain uses TRBV4-1 with TRBJ2-2, with a possible D match to TRBD1 (5 bases). The CDR3 length is 17 residues. Germline CDR1 and CDR2: MGHRA and YSYEKL. Trimming cost V 3 bases and J 5 bases, with 19 bases left between them. The CDR3 sequence: CASSHAVGRARTGELFF. The CDR3 bases are TGCGCCAGCAGCCATGCCGTTGGCAGGGCTAGAACCGGGGAGCTGTTTTTT.

A remark on this clone: The same CDR3 also results from other DNA sequences found in this sample. The J gene is TRBJ1-1, the V gene TRBV29-1; the match to TRBD1 covers 8 bases. CDR3 length: 13 amino acids. Germline CDR1 is SQVTM and CDR2 is ANQGSEA. With V trimmed by 7 bases and J by 1 base, 5 bases remained unmatched. CDR3 nucleotide sequence: TGCAGCGCGGGGACAGGCGGGAACACTGAAGCTTTCTTT. This translates into CSAGTGGNTEAFF.

The chain recombines TRBV13 with TRBJ2-1; 8 nucleotides line up with TRBD1. This CDR3 has 17 amino acids. Germline V gene data show CDR1 as PRHDT and CDR2 as FYEKMQ (reference sequence). With V trimmed by 8 bases and J by 4 bases, 16 bases remained unmatched. CDR3 coding DNA: TGTGCCAGCGGCCTAAACATCCGGGACAGGAATTACAATGAGCAGTTCTTC. Its translation: CASGLNIRDRNYNEQFF.

This clone occurred once. The V call is TRBV11-1, the J call TRBJ2-1, with 10 bases fitting TRBD1. V lost 5 bases, J lost 7 bases, and 17 bases stayed unmatched. The germline CDR1 and CDR2 sequences are SGHAT and FQDESV (reference sequence). The CDR3 loop spans 18 amino acids. This chain's CDR3 is CASSAGQGKVLTGNEQFF. The CDR3 DNA reads TGTGCCAGCAGCGCGGGACAGGGGAAGGTTTTGACGGGAAATGAGCAGTTCTTC.